Each of the 8 T cell receptor beta chains below was sequenced from the same sample in a study of blood T cells in healthy people across ages (dated by TCRdb to the mid-2010s). The library was prepared using 5' RACE. For sequencing, an Illumina HiSeq 2500 was employed. A second PCR of about 6 to 12 cycles was performed with a sample-barcoded 5' primer and a J-beta primer mix. TCRdb trimmed public reads at Q25 via fastp, called clones via MiXCR and kept in-frame beta chains. Rows with a matching CDR3 protein are joined into one entry that keeps the most common DNA and genes. The sample data list about 680,000 distinct CDR3 sequences, and 45% to 50% of these were observed just once. Clones ranked in the top ten supply 30% to 35% of the sample. The sequencing input was blood. These receptors were collected from an older woman in good health.

This chain joins TRBV20-1 and TRBJ2-7; 8 positions match TRBD2. The V segment lost 6 bases and the J segment 0 bases; nucleotides outside the gene matches: 16. The CDR3 is 17 amino acids. Looked up from germline, CDR1 is DFQATT and CDR2 is SNEGSKA (reference sequence). CDR3 loop: CSASGATSGGSSYEQYF. The CDR3 DNA follows: TGCAGTGCCTCAGGTGCAACTAGCGGAGGAAGCTCCTACGAGCAGTACTTC.

The chain combines TRBV7-9 with TRBJ2-5; 9 bases map to TRBD1. The J call is doubtful: the DNA matches TRBJ2-7 better. The CDR3 has 17 amino acids. CDR1 is SEHNR, CDR2 FQNEAQ, per germline (reference sequence). Written as DNA, the CDR3 is TGTGCCAGCAGCTTAACTCTAATTCGGGACAGGGTCAACGAGCAGTACTTC. It encodes CASSLTLIRDRVNEQYF.

This clonotype was observed a few times. The chain has TRBV20-1 and TRBJ1-2; no clear D. This CDR3 has 14 residues. Trimming shortened V by 1 base and J by 3 bases, and 12 bases separated the two germline ends. Germline CDR1 and CDR2: DFQATT and SNEGSKA (reference sequence). The CDR3 DNA is TGCAGTGCTAGAGTCCCCACCGTAGACTATGGCTACACCTTC. It specifies CSARVPTVDYGYTF.

V and J are TRBV12-3 or TRBV12-4 and TRBJ2-5, with TRBD1 identical over 8 bases. V lost 5 bases to trimming and J lost 3 bases; unmatched junction nucleotides: 11. The CDR3 has 16 amino acids. In DNA, the CDR3 is TGTGCCAGCAGTCTGGACAGGGTCCGAGGGGAAGAGACCCAGTACTTC. It is translated as CASSLDRVRGEETQYF.

CDR3 coding DNA: TGTGCCAGCAGCGTAGTCACAGCGAGCTCCTACAATGAGCAGTTCTTC. Translation gives CASSVVTASSYNEQFF. The chain joins TRBV9 to TRBJ2-1, with D unclear. V was shortened by 0 bases and J by 0 bases, with 10 bases between the two germline ends. CDR3 length equals 16 residues. Per the germline V gene, CDR1 is SGDLS and CDR2 is YYNGEE.

V is TRBV20-1 and J is TRBJ2-7; TRBD1 might be the D (5 bases). CDR3 length equals 11 residues. V lost 6 bases to trimming and J lost 7 bases, with 13 bases between them. The germline V gene encodes CDR1 DFQATT and CDR2 SNEGSKA (reference sequence). The CDR3 protein is CSAQDVGEQYF. Written as DNA, the CDR3 is TGCAGTGCACAGGACGTGGGGGAGCAGTACTTC.

This clonotype has more than one count but fewer than ten. This chain uses TRBV7-2 with TRBJ1-2; D perhaps matches TRBD1 (6 bases). The CDR3 is made up of 12 amino acids. Trimming cost V 7 bases and J 4 bases, with 10 bases left between them. Germline-derived CDR1 and CDR2 are SGHTA and FQGNSA. For the CDR3, the DNA is TGTGCCAGCATCGACAGGTCCTATGGCTACACCTTC. Translation gives CASIDRSYGYTF.

On this clonotype itself: A read error may produce the germline difference seen at one junction end. The CDR3 loop reads CASTTTDTQYF. The CDR3 DNA sequence: TGTGCCAGTACGACCACAGACACGCAGTATTTT. The gene calls are TRBV7-6 and TRBJ2-3; D is undetermined. Germline loops: CDR1 SGHVS, CDR2 FNYEAQ. The CDR3 totals 11 residues.